These 30 T cell receptor beta chains were sequenced from one sample in a study of response to subunit inactivated influenza vaccine. TCRdb re-called the RT-PCR reads with MiXCR, one entry per CDR3 protein. The sample lists around 570,000 distinct CDR3 sequences, over 9% occurring once. A further study also used this sample, focusing on T cells expressing NK-cell markers. That paper adds: In generating TCR beta cDNA, 5'RACE template switching with UMIs was used.

This sample comprised PBMCs from blood, obtained on the day of vaccination. The receptors were gathered from a man aged 45-65 years who received an inactivated influenza vaccine.

This clonotype was counted a few times. The V call is TRBV7-8, the J call TRBJ2-2; 7 nucleotides line up with TRBD2. The germline CDR1 and CDR2 sequences are SGHVS and FQNEAQ. The CDR3 runs 15 residues. V lost 5 bases to trimming and J lost 4 bases; unmatched junction nucleotides: 7. For the CDR3, the DNA is TGTGCCAGCAGCCCCCGCAGGGAGGGCACCGGGGAGCTGTTTTTT. Its translation: CASSPRREGTGELFF.

The sample holds many counts of this clonotype. The chain recombines TRBV20-1 with TRBJ1-3; D ambiguous. Trimming shortened V by 0 bases and J by 1 base, and 10 bases separated the two germline ends. Germline CDR1 DFQATT, CDR2 SNEGSKA (reference sequence). This CDR3 spans 15 amino acids. This CDR3 reads CSARDGSGSGNTIYF. The DNA for the CDR3 is TGCAGTGCTAGAGATGGTTCGGGATCTGGAAACACCATATATTTT.

This clonotype was seen at least ten times. This chain links TRBV3-2 with TRBJ2-5; TRBD2 is taken as the D call from the table, unchecked against the DNA. TRBV3-2 is assigned pseudogene status. The CDR3 totals 18 residues. The CDR3 is CASSQDTSRAGAPETQYF. CDR3 DNA: TGTGCCAGCAGCCAAGATACGAGTCGGGCGGGAGCCCCAGAGACCCAGTACTTC.

The sample holds a few counts of this clonotype. This chain joins TRBV6-2 or TRBV6-3 and TRBJ2-3; D unresolved. The germline V gene has CDR1 MNHEY and CDR2 SVGEGT. CDR3 length: 15 residues. V lost 3 bases and J lost 2, with 12 bases in between. CDR3 nucleotide sequence: TGTGCCAGCAGTTATGGACGGATTTCCACAGATACGCAGTATTTT. It is translated as CASSYGRISTDTQYF.

There are many counts of this clonotype. The genes are TRBV28 and TRBJ1-5, with 8 positions matching TRBD1. CDR3 length: 21 residues. V lost 5 bases, J lost 4 bases, and 25 bases stayed unmatched. Germline CDR1 and CDR2: MDHEN and SYDVKM. Here the CDR3 reads CASSPQWTGRQGRGGNQPQHF. In nucleotides, the CDR3 is TGTGCCAGCAGTCCCCAGTGGACAGGGAGGCAAGGAAGAGGTGGTAATCAGCCCCAGCATTTT.

J is TRBJ1-1 and V is TRBV28; no definite D call. The CDR3 extends over 14 amino acids. Between the trimmed V and J ends, which lost 3 bases and 0 bases, there was a span of 8 bases. CDR1 and CDR2 from the germline V gene are MDHEN and SYDVKM. The CDR3 loop reads CASSFWVMNTEAFF. The CDR3 nucleotides read TGTGCCAGCAGTTTTTGGGTTATGAACACTGAAGCTTTCTTT. Filled out from reference TRBV28 and TRBJ1-1, the complete variable domain reads DVKVTQSSRYLVKRTGEKVFLECVQDMDHENMFWYRQDPGLGLRLIYFSYDVKMKEKGDIPEGYSVSREKKERFSLILESASTNQTSMYLCASSFWVMNTEAFFGQGTRLTVV.

This clonotype showed up many times. The chain recombines TRBV12-3 or TRBV12-4 with TRBJ2-3, with D possibly being TRBD1 (6 bases). Between the trimmed V and J ends, which lost 4 bases and 12 bases, there was a span of 26 bases. The CDR3 contains 16 residues. CDR3 loop: CASSSHGTNQGGNQYF. The CDR3 coding sequence is TGTGCCAGCAGTTCCCACGGGACAAACCAAGGGGGTAATCAGTATTTT.

About this clonotype itself: The conserved phenylalanine or tryptophan is not found at the CDR3 terminus, so this likely reflects a read error. The chain uses TRBV12-3 or TRBV12-4 and TRBJ1-1, with D hard to call. V lost 6 bases, J lost 1 base, and 9 bases lay in between. The CDR3 spans 13 residues. CDR3 sequence (DNA): TGTGCCAGCAGCAGGTCCGAGAACACTGAAGCTTTCTTA. It encodes CASSRSENTEAFL.

This clonotype was seen repeatedly, ten times or more. The rearrangement uses TRBV12-3 or TRBV12-4 and TRBJ1-1; 7 bases match TRBD1. The CDR3 is 14 amino acids. V gave up 5 bases and J gave up 1 base; unmatched junction bases: 4. CDR3 loop: CASSLRTGNTEAFF. The DNA for the CDR3 is TGTGCCAGCAGTCTAAGGACAGGGAACACTGAAGCTTTCTTT.

This clonotype was counted a few times. This chain joins TRBV20-1 and TRBJ2-2, with D unresolved. Per the germline V gene, CDR1 is DFQATT and CDR2 is SNEGSKA (reference sequence). Trimming took off 5 bases at V and 5 bases at J, with 9 bases between the two ends. The CDR3 is made up of 12 amino acids. CDR3 bases: TGCAGTGCTGTACTCACTACCGGGGAGCTGTTTTTT. This codes for CSAVLTTGELFF.

This clonotype was seen only a few times. V gene TRBV6-2 or TRBV6-3 combines with J gene TRBJ2-3, with D hard to call. This CDR3 contains 13 residues. Trimming cost V 0 bases and J 4 bases, with 5 bases left between them. Germline V gene sequence: CDR1 MNHEY, CDR2 SVGEGT. The CDR3 sequence: CASSYSQADTQYF. As DNA, the CDR3 is TGTGCCAGCAGTTACTCGCAGGCAGATACGCAGTATTTT.

CDR3 sequence reads: CASSQDVGGSSYNEQFF. DNA of the CDR3: TGCGCCAGCAGCCAAGATGTTGGCGGGAGCTCCTACAATGAGCAGTTCTTC. The gene calls are TRBV4-3 and TRBJ2-1, with TRBD2 matching over 7 bases. Trimming removed 0 bases from V and 0 bases from J; junction bases left unmatched: 5. The germline gives CDR1 LGHNA, CDR2 YSLEER. This CDR3 comprises 17 residues.

Ten or more counts support this clonotype. The chain has TRBV24-1 and TRBJ2-1; weak D call: TRBD2 (6 bases). CDR1 is KGHDR and CDR2 is SFDVKD in the germline V gene. V was shortened by 4 bases and J by 5 bases, with 14 bases between the two germline ends. The CDR3 loop spans 15 amino acids. CDR3: CATSDRGAGNNEQFF. The CDR3 DNA reads TGTGCCACCAGTGACCGTGGGGCGGGGAACAATGAGCAGTTCTTC.

The chain couples TRBV7-3 to TRBJ2-3, with D maybe TRBD1 (5 bases). Trimming stripped 5 bases from V and 0 bases from J, with 9 bases between. The V gene's germline CDR1 is SGHTA and CDR2 FQGTGA. The CDR3 loop spans 14 amino acids. CDR3 amino acids: CASSRAGSTDTQYF. CDR3 DNA sequence: TGTGCCAGCAGCAGGGCAGGGAGCACAGATACGCAGTATTTT. Drawing the rest from reference TRBV7-3 and TRBJ2-3, the complete variable domain is GAGVSQTPSNKVTEKGKYVELRCDPISGHTALYWYRQSLGQGPEFLIYFQGTGAADDSGLPNDRFFAVRPEGSVSTLKIQRTERGDSAVYLCASSRAGSTDTQYFGPGTRLTVL.

In this sample, this clonotype turned up a few times. The chain combines TRBV2 with TRBJ2-7; D perhaps matches TRBD1 (5 bases). V was cut by 5 bases and J by 2 bases, with 16 bases left in between. Germline CDR1 reads SNHLY; CDR2 reads FYNNEI. The CDR3 has 15 amino acids. CDR3 sequence reads: CASSSTGDKTYEQYF. The CDR3, as DNA: TGTGCCAGCAGTAGTACAGGAGATAAGACCTACGAGCAGTACTTC.

This clonotype was picked up many times. The chain has TRBV29-1 and TRBJ2-7; D is possibly TRBD2 (5 bases). V was pared by 3 bases and J by 5 bases, with 11 bases between. Germline-derived CDR1 and CDR2 are SQVTM and ANQGSEA. This CDR3 contains 12 residues. CDR3 in amino acids: CSVEGRSDEQYF. The CDR3 bases are TGCAGCGTTGAGGGGAGATCAGACGAGCAGTACTTC.

This clonotype turned up a few times. V is TRBV18 and J is TRBJ2-1; the D call may be TRBD1 or TRBD2 (6 bases each). The germline gives CDR1 KGHSH, CDR2 LQKENI. With 6 bases removed from V and 0 bases from J, the gap between germline ends came to 12 bases. This CDR3 is 15 amino acids long. CDR3 sequence: CASSIGGSSYNEQFF. The DNA for the CDR3 is TGTGCCAGCTCCATAGGGGGGAGCTCCTACAATGAGCAGTTCTTC.

Worth noting for this clonotype: Mismatch with germline at one junction end may stem from a read error. This chain connects TRBV29-1 to TRBJ2-3; D is possibly TRBD2 (5 bases). Per germline, CDR1 SQVTM and CDR2 ANQGSEA. This CDR3 has 11 residues. CDR3 coding DNA: TGCAGCGTTCAGCCCGGGGATGCGCAGGATTTT. It is translated as CSVQPGDAQDF.

This clonotype has more than one count but fewer than ten. The chain carries TRBV5-1 and TRBJ2-4, with TRBD1 matching over 8 bases. The CDR3 spans 14 residues. V was clipped by 0 bases and J by 7 bases; unmatched bases: 3. Looked up from germline, CDR1 is SGHRS and CDR2 is YFSETQ. This chain's CDR3 is CASSLGTGPNIQYF. The CDR3 DNA is TGCGCCAGCAGCTTGGGGACAGGGCCCAACATTCAGTACTTC. Full variable domain (remainder filled in from reference TRBV5-1 and TRBJ2-4): KAGVTQTPRYLIKTRGQQVTLSCSPISGHRSVSWYQQTPGQGLQFLFEYFSETQRNKGNFPGRFSGRQFSNSRSEMNVSTLELGDSALYLCASSLGTGPNIQYFGAGTRLSVL.

The rearrangement uses TRBV12-3 or TRBV12-4 and TRBJ2-1; D is unclear. The CDR3 totals 12 residues. Trimming cost V 4 bases and J 16 bases, with 17 bases left between them. Written as DNA, the CDR3 is TGTGCCAGCAGTTCCGGGCCCCCCGTAGGATTCTTC. It specifies CASSSGPPVGFF.

The rearrangement uses TRBV4-3 and TRBJ2-7; 7 positions match TRBD2. CDR3 length equals 16 residues. With V trimmed by 2 bases and J by 3 bases, 10 bases remained unmatched. The V gene's germline CDR1 is LGHNA and CDR2 YSLEER. The DNA of the CDR3 is TGCGCCAGCAGCCAATACCGTACAGCGGGAATCTACGAGCAGTACTTC. Residues: CASSQYRTAGIYEQYF.

The rearrangement uses TRBV6-2 or TRBV6-3 and TRBJ2-3; 7 bases are shared with TRBD1. The CDR3 is made up of 17 amino acids. Germline CDR1 is MNHEY and CDR2 is SVGEGT. The junction had 14 bases not matched to a gene; V was cut back by 3 bases and J by 5 bases. The CDR3 DNA is TGTGCCAGCAGTTATAACCCGGGACAGCCCCACGGAGATACGCAGTATTTT. Its protein is CASSYNPGQPHGDTQYF.

In its sample, this clonotype was seen many times. The rearrangement joins TRBV20-1 to TRBJ2-5; 11 bases are a match to TRBD2. The CDR3 consists of 15 residues. Trimming removed 1 base from V and 1 base from J; junction bases left unmatched: 2. The germline V gene has CDR1 DFQATT and CDR2 SNEGSKA (reference sequence). The CDR3 region is CSARGLAGRQETQYF. CDR3 DNA sequence: TGCAGTGCTAGAGGACTAGCGGGGCGCCAAGAGACCCAGTACTTC.

This clonotype was picked up many times. This sequence joins TRBV7-9 and TRBJ1-4; possible D gene TRBD1, 6 bases. In germline, CDR1 is SEHNR, CDR2 FQNEAQ (reference sequence). This CDR3 is built from 14 residues. V was shortened by 3 bases and J by 7 bases, with 12 bases between the two germline ends. The CDR3 sequence: CASSFEQGGEKLFF. The CDR3 DNA follows: TGTGCCAGCAGCTTCGAACAGGGCGGTGAAAAACTGTTTTTT.

This clonotype has only a few counts. This sequence joins TRBV12-3 or TRBV12-4 and TRBJ1-5, with TRBD1 matching over 7 bases. The CDR3 covers 14 residues. J was trimmed by 5 bases and V by 4 bases; bases with no gene match: 5. For the CDR3, the DNA is TGTGCCAGCAGTTCCCGGGACAGTTATCAGCCCCAGCATTTT. Translated, it gives CASSSRDSYQPQHF.

This clonotype appeared a few times. V usage is TRBV7-2 and J usage is TRBJ2-7; D is unresolved. Trimming took off 2 bases at V and 8 bases at J, with 10 bases between the two ends. The CDR3 is made up of 12 amino acids. CDR1 is SGHTA, CDR2 FQGNSA, per germline. CDR3 coding DNA: TGTGCCAGCAGCTTAAGTCTCTCTCAGCAGTACTTC. Residues: CASSLSLSQQYF.

This clonotype turned up a few times. The chain has TRBV7-2 and TRBJ1-5; D is undetermined. Germline assignment: CDR1 SGHTA and CDR2 FQGNSA. The CDR3 sequence is 14 residues long. V shed 4 bases and J shed 0 bases, with 7 bases lying between them. CDR3 coding DNA: TGTGCCAGCAGCTCGAAAGTTAGCAATCAGCCCCAGCATTTT. This gives the protein CASSSKVSNQPQHF.

This chain links TRBV5-6 with TRBJ1-4; D is perhaps TRBD1 (5 bases). The V gene's germline CDR1 is SGHDT and CDR2 YYEEEE. This CDR3 region has 17 residues. The ends were cut back, 5 bases at V and 0 bases at J, with 17 bases in the middle. As DNA, the CDR3 is TGTGCCAGCAGTGGGGCGGGCCGCTCGTCAACTAATGAAAAACTGTTTTTT. Its translation is CASSGAGRSSTNEKLFF.

The chain links TRBV6-2 or TRBV6-3 to TRBJ2-7; D possibly corresponds to TRBD2 (5 bases). V lost 5 bases and J 4 bases, leaving 12 bases between the germline ends. In germline, CDR1 is MNHEY, CDR2 SVGEGT. This CDR3 is built from 13 residues. This CDR3 is CASSRELVYEQYF. Here the CDR3 DNA reads TGTGCCAGCAGTAGGGAGTTGGTGTACGAGCAGTACTTC.

In this sample, this clonotype turned up a few times. The V call is TRBV27, the J call TRBJ2-7, with TRBD2 matching 9 bases. Germline V gives CDR1 MNHEY, CDR2 SMNVEV (reference sequence). The CDR3 covers 15 residues. V lost 5 bases, J lost 3 bases, and 8 bases stayed unmatched. DNA for the CDR3: TGTGCCAGCAGTACGACCCCAGCGGGGGGCTACGAGCAGTACTTC. Its translation: CASSTTPAGGYEQYF.